This TCR beta chain originates from a study of blood T cell repertoires in COVID-19. Study information: Some COVID-19 samples were acute and others convalescent; all came from the United States, Italy and Spain. The analysed material was cDNA or gDNA that came from T cells, B-cell-depleted T cells, or PBMCs.

The CDR3 runs 13 residues. Germline V lookup: CDR1 LNHDA, CDR2 SQIVND (reference sequence). Trimming left V 10 bases short and J 2 bases short, with 13 bases between. Authors' processing steps: Reference gene primer amplification gave nucleated cell count estimates. Data came from immunoSEQ multiplex PCR; TCRdb stores just in-frame clones and leaves some out. V and J calls and clone size are given by that table; D and trimming were obtained from the DNA. The sample lists about 100,000 clones; approximately 90% were seen once. The sequencing sample was made of peripheral blood. The origin of this receptor is a man in his sixties with acute or convalescent COVID-19. The rearrangement links TRBV19 to TRBJ2-3; D might be TRBD1 (6 bases). This CDR3 reads CATDDRLTDTQYF. The CDR3 coding sequence is TGTGCCACCGATGACAGGCTCACAGATACGCAGTATTTT.